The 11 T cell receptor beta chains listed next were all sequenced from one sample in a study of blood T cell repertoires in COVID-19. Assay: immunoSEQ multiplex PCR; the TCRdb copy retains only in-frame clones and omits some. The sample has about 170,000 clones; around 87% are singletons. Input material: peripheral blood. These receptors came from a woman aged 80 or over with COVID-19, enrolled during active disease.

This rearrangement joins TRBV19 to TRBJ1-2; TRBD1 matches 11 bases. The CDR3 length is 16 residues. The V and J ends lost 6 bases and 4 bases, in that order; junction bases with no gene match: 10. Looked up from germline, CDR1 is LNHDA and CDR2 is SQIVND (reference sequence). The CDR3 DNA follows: TGTGCCAGTAGAACCTCCGGGACAGGGGGTTCCTATGGCTACACCTTC. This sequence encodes CASRTSGTGGSYGYTF.

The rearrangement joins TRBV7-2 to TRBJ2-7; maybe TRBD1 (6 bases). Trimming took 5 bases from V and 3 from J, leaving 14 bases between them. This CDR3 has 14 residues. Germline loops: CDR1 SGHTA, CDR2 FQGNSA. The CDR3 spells CASSPGLGGYEQYF. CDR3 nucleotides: TGTGCCAGCAGCCCTGGGTTAGGGGGCTACGAGCAGTACTTC. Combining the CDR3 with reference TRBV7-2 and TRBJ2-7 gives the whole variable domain GAGVSQSPSNKVTEKGKDVELRCDPISGHTALYWYRQSLGQGLEFLIYFQGNSAPDKSGLPSDRFSAERTGGSVSTLTIQRTQQEDSAVYLCASSPGLGGYEQYFGPGTRLTVT.

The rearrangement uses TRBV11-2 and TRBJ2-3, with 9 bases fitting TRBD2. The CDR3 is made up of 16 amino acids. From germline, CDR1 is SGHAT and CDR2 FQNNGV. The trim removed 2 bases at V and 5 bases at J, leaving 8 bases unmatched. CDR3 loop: CASSLYRREGRDTQYF. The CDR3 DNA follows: TGTGCCAGCAGCTTATATCGGCGGGAGGGCCGAGATACGCAGTATTTT.

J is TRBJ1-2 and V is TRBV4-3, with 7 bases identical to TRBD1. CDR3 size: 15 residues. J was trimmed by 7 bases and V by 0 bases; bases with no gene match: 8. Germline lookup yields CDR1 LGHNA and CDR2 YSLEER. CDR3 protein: CASSQDFRGAVGYTF. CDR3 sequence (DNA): TGCGCCAGCAGCCAAGATTTCAGGGGGGCAGTTGGCTACACCTTC.

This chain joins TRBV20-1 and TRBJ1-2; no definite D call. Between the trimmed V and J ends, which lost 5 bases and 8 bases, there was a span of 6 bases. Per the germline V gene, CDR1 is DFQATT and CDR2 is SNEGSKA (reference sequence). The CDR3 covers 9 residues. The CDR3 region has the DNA TGCAGTGCTCCGAGGGGCTACACCTTC. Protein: CSAPRGYTF.

The CDR3 DNA reads as TGTGCCAGCAGCTCCCGGGTCACCGGGGAGCTGTTTTTT. It codes for CASSSRVTGELFF. The V and J genes are TRBV7-9 and TRBJ2-2; D is uncertain. Trimming removed 4 bases at V and 4 bases at J, with 7 bases between. Germline assignment: CDR1 SEHNR and CDR2 FQNEAQ (reference sequence). The CDR3 length is 13 residues.

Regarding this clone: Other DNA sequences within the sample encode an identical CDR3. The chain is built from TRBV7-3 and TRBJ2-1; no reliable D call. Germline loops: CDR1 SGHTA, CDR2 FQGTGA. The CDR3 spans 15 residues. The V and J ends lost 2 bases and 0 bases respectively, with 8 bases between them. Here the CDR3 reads CASSLGRGSYNEQFF. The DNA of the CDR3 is TGTGCCAGCAGCTTAGGGCGTGGCTCCTACAATGAGCAGTTCTTC. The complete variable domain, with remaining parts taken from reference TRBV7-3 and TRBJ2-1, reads GAGVSQTPSNKVTEKGKYVELRCDPISGHTALYWYRQSLGQGPEFLIYFQGTGAADDSGLPNDRFFAVRPEGSVSTLKIQRTERGDSAVYLCASSLGRGSYNEQFFGPGTRLTVL.

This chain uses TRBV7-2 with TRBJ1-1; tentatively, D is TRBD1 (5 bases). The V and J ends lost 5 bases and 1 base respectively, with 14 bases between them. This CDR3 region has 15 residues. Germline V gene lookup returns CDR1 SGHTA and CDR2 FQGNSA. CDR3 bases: TGTGCCAGCAGCCCCCCTTTGACAGCGAACACTGAAGCTTTCTTT. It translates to CASSPPLTANTEAFF.

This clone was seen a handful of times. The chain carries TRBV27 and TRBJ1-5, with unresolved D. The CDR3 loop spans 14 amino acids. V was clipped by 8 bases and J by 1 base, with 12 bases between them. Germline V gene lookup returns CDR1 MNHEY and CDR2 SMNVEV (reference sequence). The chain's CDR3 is CASSREWSNQPQHF. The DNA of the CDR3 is TGTGCCAGCTCCCGGGAGTGGAGCAATCAGCCCCAGCATTTT.

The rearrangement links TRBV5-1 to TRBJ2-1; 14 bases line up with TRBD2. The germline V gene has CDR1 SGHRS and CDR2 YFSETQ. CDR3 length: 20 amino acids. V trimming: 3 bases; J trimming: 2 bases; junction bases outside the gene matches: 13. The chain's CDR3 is CASSSPPGTSGSPAYNEQFF. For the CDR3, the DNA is TGCGCCAGCAGCTCCCCCCCCGGGACTAGCGGGAGCCCGGCCTACAATGAGCAGTTCTTC.

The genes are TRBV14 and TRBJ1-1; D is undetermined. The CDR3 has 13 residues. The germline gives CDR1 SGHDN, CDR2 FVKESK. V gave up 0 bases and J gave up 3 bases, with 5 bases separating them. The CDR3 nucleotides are TGTGCCAGCAGCCAAGATCAATACACTGAAGCTTTCTTT. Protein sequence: CASSQDQYTEAFF.